This TCR beta chain derives from a study of long-term antiretroviral therapy in people with HIV. Concerning this clone itself: What it binds is unknown.

This was the immunoSEQ v3.0 assay at survey level. Sequencing used immunoSEQ multiplex PCR; TCRdb keeps in-frame clones, though not all of them. The sample lists 30,000 to 40,000 clones, approximately 94% occurring once. Deletions cut 3 bases from V and 7 bases from J, with 10 bases between. Germline V CDR1 and CDR2: MRHNA, SNTAGT. The CDR3 has 14 residues. Findings and limits, study-wide: When set beside controls, HIV repertoires had CDR3 length ranges that were narrower. Blood sampling spanned 2004 to 2017, possibly under older ART regimens.

Amounts of about 1-10 million cryopreserved PBMC were held in the samples before DNA extraction. The TCR originated in a woman aged 50 to 60 with HIV. The specimen was unsorted PBMCs, collected 4.1 years after starting antiretroviral therapy. The chain joins TRBV6-4 to TRBJ1-6; D gene unclear. CDR3 in amino acids: CASSELGGNSPLHF. The CDR3 DNA is TGTGCCAGCAGTGAATTGGGAGGGAATTCACCCCTCCACTTT.